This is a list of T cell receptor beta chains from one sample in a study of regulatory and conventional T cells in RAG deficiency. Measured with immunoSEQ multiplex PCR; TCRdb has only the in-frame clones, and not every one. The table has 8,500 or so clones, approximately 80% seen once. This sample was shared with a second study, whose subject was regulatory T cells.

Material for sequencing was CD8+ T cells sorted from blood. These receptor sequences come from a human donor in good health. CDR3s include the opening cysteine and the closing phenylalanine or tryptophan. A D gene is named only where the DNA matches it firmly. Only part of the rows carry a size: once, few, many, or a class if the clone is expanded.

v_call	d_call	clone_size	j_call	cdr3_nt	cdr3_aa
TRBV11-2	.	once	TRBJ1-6	TGTGCCAGCAGGGGATTAGATAATTCACCCCTCCACTTT	CASRGLDNSPLHF
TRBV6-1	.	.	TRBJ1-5	TGTGCCAGCAGACCGGTTTCCGCCGGCAATCAGCCCCAGCATTTT	CASRPVSAGNQPQHF
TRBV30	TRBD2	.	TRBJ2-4	TGTGCCTGGAGCCATGGGACTAGCATTTCCAAAAACATTCAGTACTTC	CAWSHGTSISKNIQYF
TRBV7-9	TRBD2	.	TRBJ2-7	TGTGCCAGCAGCTCAAGGACTAGCGGGATCGCCAGGGAGCAGTACTTC	CASSSRTSGIAREQYF
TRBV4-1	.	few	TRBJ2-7	TGCGCCAGCAGCCAAAACACAGGGGAGGGGACCTACGAGCAGTACTTC	CASSQNTGEGTYEQYF
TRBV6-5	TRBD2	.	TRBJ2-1	TGTGCCAGCAGTTGGACGGGGGGAGGTAGCGATGAGCAGTTCTTC	CASSWTGGGSDEQFF
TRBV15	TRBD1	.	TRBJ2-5	TGTGCCACCAGCACAGGACAGGGAGTGGAGACCCAGTACTTC	CATSTGQGVETQYF
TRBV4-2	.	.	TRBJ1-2	TGTGCCAGCAGCCAAGGGGCCGGGGCGGGAGGCTACACCTTC	CASSQGAGAGGYTF
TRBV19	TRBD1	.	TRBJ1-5	TGTGCCAGTAGTATAGTACAGGGGGGAAGGAATCAGCCCCAGCATTTT	CASSIVQGGRNQPQHF
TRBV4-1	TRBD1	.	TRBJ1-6	TGCGCCAGCAGAGCCGGGACAGGGGATTCACCCCTCCACTTT	CASRAGTGDSPLHF
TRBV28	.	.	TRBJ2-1	TGTGCCAGCAGTCACAGGGCCTACAATGAGCAGTTCTTC	CASSHRAYNEQFF
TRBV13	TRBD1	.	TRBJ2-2	TGTGCCAGCAGCTTAGGGGACAGGGCGAACACCGGGGAGCTGTTTTTT	CASSLGDRANTGELFF
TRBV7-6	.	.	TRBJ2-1	TGTGCCAGCAGCTTAGCCCCCAATGAGCAGTTCTTC	CASSLAPNEQFF
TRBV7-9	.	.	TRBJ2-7	TGTGCCAGCAGCCCTAACGGCGGCTACGAGCAGTACTTC	CASSPNGGYEQYF
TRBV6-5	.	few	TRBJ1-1	TGTGCCAGCAGTACAGTAAACACTGAAGCTTTCTTT	CASSTVNTEAFF
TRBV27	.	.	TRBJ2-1	TGTGCCAGCAGTTTAGCGCGTGTAGATGAGCAGTTCTTC	CASSLARVDEQFF
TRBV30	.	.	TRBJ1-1	TGTGCCTGGAGTGTCGGGTTCAGCTCTGAAGCTTTCTTT	CAWSVGFSSEAFF
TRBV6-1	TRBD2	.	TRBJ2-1	TGTGCCTGGGGGGGATACTCCTACAATGAGCAGTTCTTC	CAWGGYSYNEQFF
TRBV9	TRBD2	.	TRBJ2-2	TGTGCCAGCAGCCCGGGCGGGGGGGCCGTGGCCGGGGAGCTGTTTTTT	CASSPGGGAVAGELFF
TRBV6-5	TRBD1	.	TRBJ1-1	TGTGCCAGCATGAGATTCAGGGGGGATGCTTTCTTT	CASMRFRGDAFF
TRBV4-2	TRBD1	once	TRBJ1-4	TGTGCCAGCAGCCAAGATGCCGGGACAGGGTTTGAAAAACTGTTTTTT	CASSQDAGTGFEKLFF
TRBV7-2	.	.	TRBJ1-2	TGTGCCAGCAGCTACGGGGGCAACTATGGCTACACCTTC	CASSYGGNYGYTF
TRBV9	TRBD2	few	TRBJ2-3	TGTGCCAGCAGCGTAGGCGGGAGACAAGATACGCAGTATTTT	CASSVGGRQDTQYF
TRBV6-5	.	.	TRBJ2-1	TGTGCCAGCAGTTACTCTAGTGGGGCGATGAATGAGCAGTTCTTC	CASSYSSGAMNEQFF
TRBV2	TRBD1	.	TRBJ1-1	TGTGCCAGCAGTGAGACAGGGAGATACACTGAAGCTTTCTTT	CASSETGRYTEAFF
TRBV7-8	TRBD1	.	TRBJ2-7	TGTGCCAGCAGCTTAGCTGGGACAGTTAGCTCCTACGAGCAGTACTTC	CASSLAGTVSSYEQYF
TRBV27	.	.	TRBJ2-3	TGTGCCAGCATAGGGGGTGATACGCAGTATTTT	CASIGGDTQYF
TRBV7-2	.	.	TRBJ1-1	TGTGCCAGCAGCTTAGTTAGCACTGAAGCTTTCTTT	CASSLVSTEAFF
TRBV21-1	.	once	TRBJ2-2	TGTGCCAGCAATTTCCGGGACAGGGACCACCCTAGGCCCGGGGAGCTGTTTTTT	CASNFRDRDHPRPGELFF
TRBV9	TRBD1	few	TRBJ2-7	TGTGCCAGCAGCGTTAGCGGACAGGGGCAGTACGAGCAGTACTTC	CASSVSGQGQYEQYF
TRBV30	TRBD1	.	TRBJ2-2	TGTGCCTTAATTCAGGGGGTAGACACCGGGGAGCTGTTTTTT	CALIQGVDTGELFF
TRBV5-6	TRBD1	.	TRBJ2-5	TGTGCCAGCAGCTCCCGGGACAGCCCCAAAGAGACCCAGTACTTC	CASSSRDSPKETQYF
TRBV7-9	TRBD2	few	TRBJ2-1	TGTGCCAGCAGCTTACCTTTAGCGGGGGGTAGCAATGAGCAGTTCTTC	CASSLPLAGGSNEQFF
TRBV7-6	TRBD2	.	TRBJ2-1	TGTGCCAGCAGCTTAGGGACTAGCCCCGGCTCCTACAATGAGCAGTTCTTC	CASSLGTSPGSYNEQFF
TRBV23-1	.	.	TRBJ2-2	TGCGCCAGCAGAACCGGGAGAGGATGGACCGGGGAGCTGTTTTTT	CASRTGRGWTGELFF
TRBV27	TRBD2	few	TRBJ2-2	TGTGCCAGCAGTTCTAGACTAGCGGGGGTGCGGCCCGGGGAGCTGTTTTTT	CASSSRLAGVRPGELFF
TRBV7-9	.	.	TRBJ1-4	TGTGCCAGCAGCTTGGACATCCCCTGGGCAACTAATGAAAAACTGTTTTTT	CASSLDIPWATNEKLFF
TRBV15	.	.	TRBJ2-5	TGTGCCACCGCCCCGCCCTACCAAGAGACCCAGTACTTC	CATAPPYQETQYF
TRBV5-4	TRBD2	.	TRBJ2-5	TGTGCCAGCAGCGATGGGGAGGGAGGGCTATCAGAGACCCAGTACTTC	CASSDGEGGLSETQYF
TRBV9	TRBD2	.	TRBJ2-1	TGTGCCAGCAGCGTTCGACTAGCGGGGTCAGGCAATGAGCAGTTCTTC	CASSVRLAGSGNEQFF
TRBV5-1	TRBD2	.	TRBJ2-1	TGCGCCAGCAGCACTCCGGGACTAGCGGGATCGAATGAGCAGTTCTTC	CASSTPGLAGSNEQFF
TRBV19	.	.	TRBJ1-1	TGTGCCAGTAGTCTCCCTCGGAACACTGAAGCTTTCTTT	CASSLPRNTEAFF
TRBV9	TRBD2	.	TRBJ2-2	TGTGCCAGCAGCGACAAGGGACTAGCGGGGGGGCCCGGGGAGCTGTTTTTT	CASSDKGLAGGPGELFF
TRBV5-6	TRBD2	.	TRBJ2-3	TGTGCCAGCAGTAGGACTAGTCTCGACACAGATACGCAGTATTTT	CASSRTSLDTDTQYF
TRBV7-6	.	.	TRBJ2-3	TGTGCCAGCAGCTTAGAACCGCCTGCTAACACAGATACGCAGTATTTT	CASSLEPPANTDTQYF
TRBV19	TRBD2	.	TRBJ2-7	TGTGCCAGGGTTGGACTAGCGGGCAGCTCCTACGAGCAGTACTTC	CARVGLAGSSYEQYF
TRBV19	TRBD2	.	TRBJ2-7	TGTGCCAGTAGTATAGCAGCGGGAGGGCCCTACGAGCAGTACTTC	CASSIAAGGPYEQYF
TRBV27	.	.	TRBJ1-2	TGTGCCAGCAGAGGAAGTTGGGGGTATGGCTACACCTTC	CASRGSWGYGYTF
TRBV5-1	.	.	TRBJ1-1	TGTGCCAGCAGCTTTCCGGAGGGGACTGAAGCTTTCTTT	CASSFPEGTEAFF
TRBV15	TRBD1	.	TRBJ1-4	TGTGCCACCAGCGGGGACAGGGGCGCAACTAATGAAAAACTGTTTTTT	CATSGDRGATNEKLFF
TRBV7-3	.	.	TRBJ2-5	TGTGCCAGCAGATCGGACAGCTCAGAGACCCAGTACTTC	CASRSDSSETQYF
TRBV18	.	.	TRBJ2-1	TGTGCCAGCTCACCACCGACGGGGAGCTCCTACAATGAGCAGTTCTTC	CASSPPTGSSYNEQFF
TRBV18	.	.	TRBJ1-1	TGTGCCAGCTCACCAGGGAACACTGAAGCTTTCTTT	CASSPGNTEAFF
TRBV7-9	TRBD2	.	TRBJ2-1	TGTGCCAGCATCGGGGGGGGACGTAGCTCCTACAATGAGCAGTTCTTC	CASIGGGRSSYNEQFF